This T cell receptor (beta chain) stems from a study of lymphopenia after photon versus proton radiotherapy. Concerning this clone: Its matching antigen is unknown.

The repertoire was sequenced with immunoSEQ multiplex PCR; TCRdb's copy has only in-frame clones and lacks some. Among over 30,000 clones listed, 84% were seen once. The CDR3 covers 17 residues. J lost 1 base, V lost 4 bases, and 7 bases had no gene match. Germline V CDR1 and CDR2: SNHLY, FYNNEI. Study-wide points: Relative stability marked proton patients; photon patients lost diversity and naive cells.

This clonotype was sampled from an older woman with pancreatic cancer. The chain employs TRBV2 and TRBJ2-3; 11 nucleotides line up with TRBD2. This specimen consisted of peripheral blood, obtained from a patient treated with proton-based radiotherapy. CDR3 bases: TGTGCCAGCAGTGGAGCAACTAGCGGGAGTGGCACAGATACGCAGTATTTT. The encoded protein is CASSGATSGSGTDTQYF.